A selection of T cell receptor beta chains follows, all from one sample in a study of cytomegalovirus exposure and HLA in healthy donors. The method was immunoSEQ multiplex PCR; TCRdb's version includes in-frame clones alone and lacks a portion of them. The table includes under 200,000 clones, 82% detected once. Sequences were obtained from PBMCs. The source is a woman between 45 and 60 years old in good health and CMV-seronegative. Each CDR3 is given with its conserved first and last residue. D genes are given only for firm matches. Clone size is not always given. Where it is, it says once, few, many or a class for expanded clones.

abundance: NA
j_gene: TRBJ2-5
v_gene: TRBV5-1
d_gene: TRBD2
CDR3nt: TGCGCCAGCAGTCGGGGACTAGCGCAAGAGACCCAGTACTTC
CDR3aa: CASSRGLAQETQYF

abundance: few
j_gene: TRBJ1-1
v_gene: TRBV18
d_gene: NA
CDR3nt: TGTGCCAGCTCACTGGGAGGAGCGGGCACTGAAGCTTTCTTT
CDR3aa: CASSLGGAGTEAFF

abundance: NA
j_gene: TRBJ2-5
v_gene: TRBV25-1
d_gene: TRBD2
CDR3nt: TGTGCCAGCAGGCCTAGCGGGTTAGAGACCCAGTACTTC
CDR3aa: CASRPSGLETQYF

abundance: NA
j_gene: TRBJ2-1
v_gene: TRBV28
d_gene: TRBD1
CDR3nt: TGTGCCAGCAGTTCGCCGGGGACAGGGAAATACTCCTACAATGAGCAGTTCTTC
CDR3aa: CASSSPGTGKYSYNEQFF

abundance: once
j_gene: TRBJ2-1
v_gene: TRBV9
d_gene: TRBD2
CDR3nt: TGTGCCAGCAGCAGACTAGCGGGGGGGCGGTACAATGAGCAGTTCTTC
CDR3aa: CASSRLAGGRYNEQFF

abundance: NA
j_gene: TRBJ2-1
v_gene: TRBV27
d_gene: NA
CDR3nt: TGTGCCAGCAGTTTATCCACAGGGTACAATGAGCAGTTCTTC
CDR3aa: CASSLSTGYNEQFF

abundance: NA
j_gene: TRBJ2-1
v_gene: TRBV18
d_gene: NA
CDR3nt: TGTGCCAGCTCACGGATAGACACCCCCGCTGAGCAGTTCTTC
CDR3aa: CASSRIDTPAEQFF

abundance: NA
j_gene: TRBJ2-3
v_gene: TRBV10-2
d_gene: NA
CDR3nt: TGCGCCAGCAGCGGGGGGCGGGGAGATACGCAGTATTTT
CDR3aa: CASSGGRGDTQYF

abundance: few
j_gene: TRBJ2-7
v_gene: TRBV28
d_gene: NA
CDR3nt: TGTGCCAGCAGTTTATGGGGCAGGTACTACGAGCAGTACTTC
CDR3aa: CASSLWGRYYEQYF

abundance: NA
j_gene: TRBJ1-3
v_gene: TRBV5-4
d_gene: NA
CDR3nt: TGTGCCAGCAGCTTGGATCTGGGGGCACCAGGAAACACCATATATTTT
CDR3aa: CASSLDLGAPGNTIYF

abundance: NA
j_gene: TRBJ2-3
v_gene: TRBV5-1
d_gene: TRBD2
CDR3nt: TGCGCCAGCAGCCGGACTGGACTAGCGGGAGAAGATACGCAGTATTTT
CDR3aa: CASSRTGLAGEDTQYF

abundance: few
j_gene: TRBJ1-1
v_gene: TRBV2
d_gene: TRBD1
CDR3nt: TGTGCCAGCAGGCAAGAACGTGGACAGGGGGGTAAAGCTTTCTTT
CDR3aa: CASRQERGQGGKAFF

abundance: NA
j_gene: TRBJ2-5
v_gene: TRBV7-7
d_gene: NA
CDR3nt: TGTGCCAGCAGCTCGACCGGGAGTATGGAGACCCAGTACTTC
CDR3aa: CASSSTGSMETQYF

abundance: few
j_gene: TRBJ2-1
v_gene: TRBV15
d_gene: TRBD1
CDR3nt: TGTGCCACCAGCGGGGGACAGAACTACAATGAGCAGTTCTTC
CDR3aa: CATSGGQNYNEQFF

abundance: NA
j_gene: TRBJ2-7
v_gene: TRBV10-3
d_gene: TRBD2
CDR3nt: TGTGCCATCAGTACTAATAGCGGGAGGGACCACGAGCAGTACTTC
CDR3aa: CAISTNSGRDHEQYF

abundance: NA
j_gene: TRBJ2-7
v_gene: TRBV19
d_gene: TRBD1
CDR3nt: TGTGCCAGTTCCCCGGGACAGTCCTACGAGCAGTACTTC
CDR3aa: CASSPGQSYEQYF

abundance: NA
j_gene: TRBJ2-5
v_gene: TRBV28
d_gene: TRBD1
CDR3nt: TGTGCCAGCAGTTTAGGACAGGGTCATAGGACCCAGTACTTC
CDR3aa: CASSLGQGHRTQYF

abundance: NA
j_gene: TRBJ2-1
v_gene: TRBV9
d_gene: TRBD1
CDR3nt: TGTGCCAGCAGCGTATCAAGGGGGCGATACAATGAGCAGTTCTTC
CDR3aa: CASSVSRGRYNEQFF

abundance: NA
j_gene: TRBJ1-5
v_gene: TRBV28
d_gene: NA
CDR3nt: TGTGCCAGCCGACAGGGCAATCAGCCCCAGCATTTT
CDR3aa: CASRQGNQPQHF

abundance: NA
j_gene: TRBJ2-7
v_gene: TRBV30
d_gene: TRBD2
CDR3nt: TGTGCCTGGGGGACTAGCGGGAGGGCCTACGAGCAGTACTTC
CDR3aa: CAWGTSGRAYEQYF

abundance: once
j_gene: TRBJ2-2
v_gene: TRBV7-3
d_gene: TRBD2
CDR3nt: TGTGCCAGCAGTAGCGGGGCGAACACCGGGGAGCTGTTTTTT
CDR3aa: CASSSGANTGELFF

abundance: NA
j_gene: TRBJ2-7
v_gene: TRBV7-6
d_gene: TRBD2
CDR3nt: TGTGCCAGCAGCTCTCAAAGCGGGAGCTCCTACGAGCAGTACTTC
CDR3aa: CASSSQSGSSYEQYF

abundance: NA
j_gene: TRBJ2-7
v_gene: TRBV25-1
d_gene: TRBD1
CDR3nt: TGTGCCAGCAGTCATGGGACAGGGATATACGAGCAGTACTTC
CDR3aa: CASSHGTGIYEQYF

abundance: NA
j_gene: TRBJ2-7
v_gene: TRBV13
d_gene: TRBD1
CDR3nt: TGTGCCAGCAAAATACCACCAACAGGTCCGGGACAGGGATCGACCTACGAGCAGTACTTC
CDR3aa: CASKIPPTGPGQGSTYEQYF

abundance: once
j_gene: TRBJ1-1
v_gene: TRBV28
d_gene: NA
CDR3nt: TGTGCCAGCCGGGTCAACACTGAAGCTTTCTTT
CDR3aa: CASRVNTEAFF

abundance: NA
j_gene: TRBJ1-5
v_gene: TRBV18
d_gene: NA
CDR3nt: TGTGCCAGCTCGCTGAACGGACAGAGCAATCAGCCCCAGCATTTT
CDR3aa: CASSLNGQSNQPQHF

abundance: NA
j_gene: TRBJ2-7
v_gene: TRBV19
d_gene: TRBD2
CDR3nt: TGTGCCAGTAGTATAGCCCCCAATAGTTGGGGGGGGACCTCCTACGAGCAGTACTTC
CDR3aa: CASSIAPNSWGGTSYEQYF

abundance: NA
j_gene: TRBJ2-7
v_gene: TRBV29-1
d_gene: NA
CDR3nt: TGCAGCGTTGACGAGGGGACATACTCCTCCTACGAGCAGTACTTC
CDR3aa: CSVDEGTYSSYEQYF

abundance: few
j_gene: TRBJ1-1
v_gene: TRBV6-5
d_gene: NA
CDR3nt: TGTGCCAGCAGCCCTAATGACAGTCCGAACACTGAAGCTTTCTTT
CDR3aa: CASSPNDSPNTEAFF

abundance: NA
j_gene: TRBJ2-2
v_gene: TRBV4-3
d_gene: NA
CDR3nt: TGCGCCAGCAGCCAACAACTAGATGTCGGGGAGCTGTTTTTT
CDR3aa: CASSQQLDVGELFF

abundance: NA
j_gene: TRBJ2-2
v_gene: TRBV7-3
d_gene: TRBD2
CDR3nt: TGTGCCAGCAGGGCCGGGACTAGCGGGAGTAGGACCGGGGAGCTGTTTTTT
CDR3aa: CASRAGTSGSRTGELFF

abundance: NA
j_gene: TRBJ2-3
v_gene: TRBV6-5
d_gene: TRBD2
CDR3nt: TGTGCCAGCAGACTAGCGGTGCGCACAGATACGCAGTATTTT
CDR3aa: CASRLAVRTDTQYF

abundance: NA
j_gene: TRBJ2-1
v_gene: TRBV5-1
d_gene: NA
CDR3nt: TGCGCCAGCAGCGCGGTACAGGTCCCTGAGCAGTTCTTC
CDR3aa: CASSAVQVPEQFF

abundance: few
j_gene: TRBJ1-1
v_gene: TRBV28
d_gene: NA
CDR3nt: TGTGCCAATGCCTCAGGTGAAGCTTTCTTT
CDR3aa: CANASGEAFF

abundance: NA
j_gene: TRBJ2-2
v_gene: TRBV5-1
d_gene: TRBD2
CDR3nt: TGCGCCAGCTTGAGTGGTGGCGGGAGTACCGGGGAGCTGTTTTTT
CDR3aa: CASLSGGGSTGELFF

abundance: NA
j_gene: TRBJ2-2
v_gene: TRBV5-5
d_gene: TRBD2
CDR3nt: TGTGCCAGCAGCTTGGTTGGGCTAGCGGGATTGCCCGGGGAGCTGTTTTTT
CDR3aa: CASSLVGLAGLPGELFF

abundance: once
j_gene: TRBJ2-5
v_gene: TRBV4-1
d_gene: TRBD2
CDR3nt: TGCGCCAGCAGCCAAGATTTTTACGGGAGGGCCCAGTACTTC
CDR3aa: CASSQDFYGRAQYF

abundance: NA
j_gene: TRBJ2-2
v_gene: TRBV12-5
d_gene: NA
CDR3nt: TGTGCTAGTGGTTTTCAGGGGATTGAAACCGGGGAGCTGTTTTTT
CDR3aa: CASGFQGIETGELFF

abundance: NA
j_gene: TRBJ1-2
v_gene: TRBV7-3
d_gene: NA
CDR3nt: TGTGCCAGCAGCTTCAGGGTGGACTATGGCTACACCTTC
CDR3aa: CASSFRVDYGYTF

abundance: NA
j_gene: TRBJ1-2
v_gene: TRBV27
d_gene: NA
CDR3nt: TGTGCCAGCAGACATAACCGTGGATTCGGGTATGGCTACACCTTC
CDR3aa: CASRHNRGFGYGYTF

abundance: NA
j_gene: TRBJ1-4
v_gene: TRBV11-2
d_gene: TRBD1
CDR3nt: TGTGCCAGCAGCTTTTACAGGGGGTCAACGGCGCCTGGTGAAAAACTGTTTTTT
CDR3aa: CASSFYRGSTAPGEKLFF

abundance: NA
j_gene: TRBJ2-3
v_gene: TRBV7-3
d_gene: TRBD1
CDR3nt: TGTGCCAGCAGCGGGTCCGGGACAGGGGGCCGCACAGATACGCAGTATTTT
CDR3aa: CASSGSGTGGRTDTQYF

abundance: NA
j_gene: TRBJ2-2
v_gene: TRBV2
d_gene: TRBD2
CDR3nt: TGTGCCAGCAGTGAGTCTAGCGGTAACACCGGGGAGCTGTTTTTT
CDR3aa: CASSESSGNTGELFF

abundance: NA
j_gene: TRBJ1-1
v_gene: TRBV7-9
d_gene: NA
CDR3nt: TGTGCCAGCAGCCCAAGAGGCCCCTTTTGGACTGAAGCTTTCTTT
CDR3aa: CASSPRGPFWTEAFF

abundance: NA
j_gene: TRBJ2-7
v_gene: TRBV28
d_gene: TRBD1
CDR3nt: TGTGCCAGTTATACAGGGGGGCGGAACGAGCAGTACTTC
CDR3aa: CASYTGGRNEQYF

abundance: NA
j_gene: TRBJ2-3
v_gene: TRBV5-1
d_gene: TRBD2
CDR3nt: TGCGCCAGCAGCCCCCCTCCGGGACTAGCGGGGCGACCCACGCATTTT
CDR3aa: CASSPPPGLAGRPTHF

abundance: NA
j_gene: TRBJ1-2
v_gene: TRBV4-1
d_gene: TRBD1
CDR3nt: TGCGCCAGCAGCCGGGGAAGATTCGGACAGGTTGCTGGCTACACCTTC
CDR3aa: CASSRGRFGQVAGYTF

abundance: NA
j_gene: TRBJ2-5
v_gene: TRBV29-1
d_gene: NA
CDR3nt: TGCAGCGTTGAGGCGGGGGCGCGGGAGACCCAGTACTTC
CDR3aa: CSVEAGARETQYF

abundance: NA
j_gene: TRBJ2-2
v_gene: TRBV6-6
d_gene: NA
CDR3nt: TGTGCCAGCAGTTCCAGAGCCCGGAGGGGCACCGGGGAGCTGTTTTTT
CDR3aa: CASSSRARRGTGELFF

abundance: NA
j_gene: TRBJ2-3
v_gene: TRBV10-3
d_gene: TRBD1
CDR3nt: TGTGCCATCAGGAGGACATTACAGGGGGCGTATGCAGATACGCAGTATTTT
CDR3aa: CAIRRTLQGAYADTQYF

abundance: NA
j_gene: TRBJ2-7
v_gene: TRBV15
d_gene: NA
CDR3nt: TGTGCCACCAGCAGAGGAGACAGGCCAAATAGGAACGAGCAGTACTTC
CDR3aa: CATSRGDRPNRNEQYF

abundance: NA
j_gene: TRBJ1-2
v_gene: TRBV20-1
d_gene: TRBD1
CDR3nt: TGCAGTGCTGCGACAGGGAGCGGCTACACCTTC
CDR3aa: CSAATGSGYTF

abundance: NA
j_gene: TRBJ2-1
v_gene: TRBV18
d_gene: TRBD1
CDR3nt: TGTGCCAGCACGATCCGGACAGGGGGCGGCGATGAGCAGTTCTTC
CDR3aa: CASTIRTGGGDEQFF

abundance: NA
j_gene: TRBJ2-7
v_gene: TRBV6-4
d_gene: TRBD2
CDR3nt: TGTGCCAGCAGTGACTCCGGAGCGGGAGTCGGGTACGAGCAGTACTTC
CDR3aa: CASSDSGAGVGYEQYF

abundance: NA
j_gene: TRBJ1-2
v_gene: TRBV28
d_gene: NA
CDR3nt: TGTGCCAGCAGCCTCCCCGCCTCCGGGGGGTATGGCTACACCTTC
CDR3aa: CASSLPASGGYGYTF